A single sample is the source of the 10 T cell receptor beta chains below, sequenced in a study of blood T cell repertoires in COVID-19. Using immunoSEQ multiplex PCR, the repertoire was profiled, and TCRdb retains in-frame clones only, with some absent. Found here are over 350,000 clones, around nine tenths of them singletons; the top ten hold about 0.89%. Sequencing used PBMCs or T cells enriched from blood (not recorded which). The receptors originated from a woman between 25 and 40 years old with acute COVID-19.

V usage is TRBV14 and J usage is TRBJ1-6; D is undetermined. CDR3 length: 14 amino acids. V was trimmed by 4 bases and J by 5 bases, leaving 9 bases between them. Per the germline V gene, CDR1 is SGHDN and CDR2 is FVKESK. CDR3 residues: CASSLIGDNSPLHF. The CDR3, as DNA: TGTGCCAGCAGCCTGATCGGGGATAATTCACCCCTCCACTTT.

CDR3 sequence (DNA): TGTGCCAGCCGGAGGGATTTGGCTTTCTTT. Protein product: CASRRDLAFF. This chain uses TRBV28 with TRBJ1-1; unclear D gene. CDR3 length equals 10 residues. The germline V gene has CDR1 MDHEN and CDR2 SYDVKM. Trimming took off 8 bases at V and 11 bases at J, with 12 bases between the two ends.

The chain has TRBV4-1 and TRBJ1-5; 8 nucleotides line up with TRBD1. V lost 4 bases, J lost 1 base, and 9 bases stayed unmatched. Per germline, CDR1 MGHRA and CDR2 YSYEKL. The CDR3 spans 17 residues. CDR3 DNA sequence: TGCGCCAGCAGCCCTCAGGGGGCCGGCGGCAGCAATCAGCCCCAGCATTTT. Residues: CASSPQGAGGSNQPQHF.

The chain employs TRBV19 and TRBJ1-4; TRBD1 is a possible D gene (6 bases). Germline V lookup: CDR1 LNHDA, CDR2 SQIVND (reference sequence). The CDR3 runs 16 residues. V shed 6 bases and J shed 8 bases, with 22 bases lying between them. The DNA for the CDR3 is TGTGCCAGTAGGTCTCACGGGGGGGCTCTCGGAGAAAAACTGTTTTTT. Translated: CASRSHGGALGEKLFF.

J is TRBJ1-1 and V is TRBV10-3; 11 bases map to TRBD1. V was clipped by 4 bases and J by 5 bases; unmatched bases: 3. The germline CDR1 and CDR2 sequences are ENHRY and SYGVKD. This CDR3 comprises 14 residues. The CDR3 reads CAISAGTGGTEAFF. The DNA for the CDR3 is TGTGCCATCAGTGCCGGGACAGGGGGAACTGAAGCTTTCTTT.

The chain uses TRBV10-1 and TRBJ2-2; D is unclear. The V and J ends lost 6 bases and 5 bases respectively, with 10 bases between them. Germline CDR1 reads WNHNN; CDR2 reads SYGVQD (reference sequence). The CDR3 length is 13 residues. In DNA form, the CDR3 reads TGCGCCAGCAGCCAAAGGAGTACCGGGGAGCTGTTTTTT. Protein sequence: CASSQRSTGELFF.

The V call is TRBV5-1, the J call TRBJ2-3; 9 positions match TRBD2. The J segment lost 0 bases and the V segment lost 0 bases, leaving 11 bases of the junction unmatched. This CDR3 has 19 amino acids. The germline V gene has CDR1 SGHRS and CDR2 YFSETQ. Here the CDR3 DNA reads TGCGCCAGCAGCTTGGTTCGTCTCCTAGCGGGGAGCAGCACAGATACGCAGTATTTT. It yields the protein CASSLVRLLAGSSTDTQYF.

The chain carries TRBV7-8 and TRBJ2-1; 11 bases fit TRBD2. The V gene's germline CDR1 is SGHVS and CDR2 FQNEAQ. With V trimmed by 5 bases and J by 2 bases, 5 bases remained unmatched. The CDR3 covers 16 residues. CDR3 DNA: TGTGCCAGCAGCCGTGGGACTAGCGGAACCTACAATGAGCAGTTCTTC. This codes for CASSRGTSGTYNEQFF.

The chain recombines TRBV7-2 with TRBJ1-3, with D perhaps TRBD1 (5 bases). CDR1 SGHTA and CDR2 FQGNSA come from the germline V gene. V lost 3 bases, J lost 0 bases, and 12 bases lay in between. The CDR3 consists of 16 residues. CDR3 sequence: CASSLRGGSSGNTIYF. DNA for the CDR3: TGTGCCAGCAGCTTGAGGGGAGGGAGCTCTGGAAACACCATATATTTT.

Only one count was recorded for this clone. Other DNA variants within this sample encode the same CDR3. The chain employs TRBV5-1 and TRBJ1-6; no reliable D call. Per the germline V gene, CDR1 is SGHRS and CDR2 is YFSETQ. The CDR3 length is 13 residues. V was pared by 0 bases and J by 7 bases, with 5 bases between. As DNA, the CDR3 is TGCGCCAGCAGCTTGGGTGAGAATTCACCCCTCCACTTT. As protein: CASSLGENSPLHF.